A selection of T cell receptor beta chains follows, all from one sample in a study of CD8 T cells in Susac syndrome. From the immunoSEQ multiplex PCR reads, TCRdb called clonotypes with MiXCR, one entry per CDR3 protein. The profile covers approximately 300,000 distinct CDR3 sequences, with approximately 91% appearing a single time and 0.18% taken by the ten largest. Sequences were obtained from CD8+ T cells from PBMCs. These receptors originate from a human donor with multiple sclerosis. Each CDR3 is given with its conserved first and last residue. Each record gives: CDR3 DNA, CDR3 protein, J gene, V gene, CDR3 length, D gene, clone size. The D gene is left open where the match is weak. Some rows have no size entry. The others give once, few or many, or a class for an expanded clone.

DNA: TGCAGTGCTAGATTATCCCGGACAGATCAAGAGACCCAGTACTTC
CDR3: CSARLSRTDQETQYF
J: TRBJ2-5
V: TRBV20-1
length: 15
D: NA
size: NA

DNA: TGCAGTGCTCGGCCCATAGCGGGCCTTACCTACGAGCAGTACTTC
CDR3: CSARPIAGLTYEQYF
J: TRBJ2-7
V: TRBV20-1
length: 15
D: TRBD2
size: NA

DNA: TGTGCCAGCAGTCCGGGACAGGGGGTTAACTATGGCTACACCTTC
CDR3: CASSPGQGVNYGYTF
J: TRBJ1-2
V: TRBV6-5
length: 15
D: TRBD1
size: NA

DNA: TGTGCCAGCAAGCGACAGTTAACCGGGGAGCTGTTTTTT
CDR3: CASKRQLTGELFF
J: TRBJ2-2
V: TRBV6-1
length: 13
D: NA
size: NA

DNA: TGCAGCGTTGCCCCTGACAGCAATGAGCAGTACTTC
CDR3: CSVAPDSNEQYF
J: TRBJ2-7
V: TRBV29-1
length: 12
D: NA
size: once

DNA: TGTGCCAGCAGCTCACAGGGGGCGGCTGAAGCTTTCTTT
CDR3: CASSSQGAAEAFF
J: TRBJ1-1
V: TRBV7-9
length: 13
D: TRBD1
size: NA

DNA: TGCAGTGCTAGAGAGGCGGGCTCCTACGAGCAGTACTTC
CDR3: CSAREAGSYEQYF
J: TRBJ2-7
V: TRBV20-1
length: 13
D: NA
size: NA

DNA: TGTGCCAGCAGCTTAGATCCCACTGAGATCAGTACTACACAGAGCATTCAGTACTTC
CDR3: CASSLDPTEISTTQSIQYF
J: TRBJ2-4
V: TRBV11-2
length: 19
D: NA
size: NA

DNA: TGTGCCAGCAGTTTATTTCGGGCAGGGACCCACAATGAGCAGTTCTTC
CDR3: CASSLFRAGTHNEQFF
J: TRBJ2-1
V: TRBV12-3/TRBV12-4
length: 16
D: NA
size: NA

DNA: TGTGCCAGCCTAGGGGGTGGAAACACTGAAGCTTTCTTT
CDR3: CASLGGGNTEAFF
J: TRBJ1-1
V: TRBV12-3/TRBV12-4
length: 13
D: NA
size: NA

DNA: TGTGCCACCAGCAGAGACCCCCTCGCGGGGGGTTTCACCTACGAGCAGTACTTC
CDR3: CATSRDPLAGGFTYEQYF
J: TRBJ2-7
V: TRBV15
length: 18
D: TRBD2
size: NA

DNA: TGCAGCGTTGCAATGGTGACAGGGGGGACTGAAGCTTTCTTT
CDR3: CSVAMVTGGTEAFF
J: TRBJ1-1
V: TRBV29-1
length: 14
D: TRBD1
size: once

DNA: TGCAGTGCGAATATAGCGGGGGGGCTAAGCTCCTACAATGAGCAGTTCTTC
CDR3: CSANIAGGLSSYNEQFF
J: TRBJ2-1
V: TRBV20-1
length: 17
D: TRBD2
size: NA

DNA: TGTGCCAGCTGGGGGACAGAAGTTTACCAAGAGACCCAGTACTTC
CDR3: CASWGTEVYQETQYF
J: TRBJ2-5
V: TRBV28
length: 15
D: TRBD1
size: NA

DNA: TGTGCCAGCCTTTTCGTGGGGGGTACAGATACGCAGTATTTT
CDR3: CASLFVGGTDTQYF
J: TRBJ2-3
V: TRBV6-6
length: 14
D: NA
size: NA

DNA: TGTGCCATCAGTGATGACAGAGTGCTTAGCGATGGCTACACCTTC
CDR3: CAISDDRVLSDGYTF
J: TRBJ1-2
V: TRBV10-3
length: 15
D: NA
size: NA

DNA: TGTGCCAGCAGTTTGTGGGACGGTAGCAATCAGCCCCAGCATTTT
CDR3: CASSLWDGSNQPQHF
J: TRBJ1-5
V: TRBV12-3/TRBV12-4
length: 15
D: NA
size: NA

DNA: TGTGCCAGCAGCTTAGCCGGTAATAGCGGGGGGGACAATGAGCAGTTCTTC
CDR3: CASSLAGNSGGDNEQFF
J: TRBJ2-1
V: TRBV11-3
length: 17
D: TRBD2
size: NA

DNA: TGTGCCAGCACCCCCGGGACTAGCACCACCGGGGAGCTGTTTTTT
CDR3: CASTPGTSTTGELFF
J: TRBJ2-2
V: TRBV9
length: 15
D: TRBD2
size: NA

DNA: TGTGCCAGCAGCTTAGCGTTCCGGGCTCTTACTGAAGCTTTCTTT
CDR3: CASSLAFRALTEAFF
J: TRBJ1-1
V: TRBV7-2
length: 15
D: NA
size: few

DNA: TGTGCCTGGAGTGTACTGGGGGGCGTGACTGAAGCTTTCTTT
CDR3: CAWSVLGGVTEAFF
J: TRBJ1-1
V: TRBV30
length: 14
D: NA
size: NA

DNA: TGTGCCAGCAGTTCGGGACAGGGGGCTTCCAATGAGCAGTTCTTC
CDR3: CASSSGQGASNEQFF
J: TRBJ2-1
V: TRBV28
length: 15
D: TRBD1
size: NA

DNA: TGTGCCAGCAGTTCCTTGGAGGACCCCAATCAGCCCCAGCATTTT
CDR3: CASSSLEDPNQPQHF
J: TRBJ1-5
V: TRBV28
length: 15
D: NA
size: NA

DNA: TGTGCCAGCAGTTCTACAGGGTCCCAGCCCCAGCATTTT
CDR3: CASSSTGSQPQHF
J: TRBJ1-5
V: TRBV27
length: 13
D: NA
size: NA

DNA: TGCAGTGCTAGAAACCCTAGCGACGGTCAGTACTTC
CDR3: CSARNPSDGQYF
J: TRBJ2-7
V: TRBV20-1
length: 12
D: NA
size: once

DNA: TGTGCCAGCACTAGCCCCTACAATGAGCAGTTCTTC
CDR3: CASTSPYNEQFF
J: TRBJ2-1
V: TRBV12-3/TRBV12-4
length: 12
D: NA
size: NA

DNA: TGTGCCAGCAGTTTAGTGCGGGGAAATGAAAAACTGTTTTTT
CDR3: CASSLVRGNEKLFF
J: TRBJ1-4
V: TRBV27
length: 14
D: NA
size: NA

DNA: TGTGCCAGCAGCGTAGAATTCCAAGAGACCCAGTACTTC
CDR3: CASSVEFQETQYF
J: TRBJ2-5
V: TRBV9
length: 13
D: NA
size: NA

DNA: TGTGCCAGCAGCTTGGTGCGGGGGGCAAGGGAGACCCAGTACTTC
CDR3: CASSLVRGARETQYF
J: TRBJ2-5
V: TRBV7-8
length: 15
D: TRBD2
size: NA

DNA: TGTGCCAGCAGCTCCACTGAGCGGGAGGGCCGGTTAACCGGGGAGCTGTTTTTT
CDR3: CASSSTEREGRLTGELFF
J: TRBJ2-2
V: TRBV6-2/TRBV6-3
length: 18
D: TRBD2
size: NA

DNA: TGTGCCACCAGCAGATCGTGGGAGTCTGCTTATAATTCACCCCTCCACTTT
CDR3: CATSRSWESAYNSPLHF
J: TRBJ1-6
V: TRBV15
length: 17
D: NA
size: NA

DNA: TGTGCCAGCAGCCAAGATGGGACTAGCGGGAGTCATGAGCAGTTCTTC
CDR3: CASSQDGTSGSHEQFF
J: TRBJ2-1
V: TRBV14
length: 16
D: TRBD2
size: NA

DNA: TGTGCCGCAGGGGTTAACTACGAGCAGTACTTC
CDR3: CAAGVNYEQYF
J: TRBJ2-7
V: TRBV6-1
length: 11
D: NA
size: few

DNA: TGTGCCTGGGAAGGGGCTTATGGCTACACCTTC
CDR3: CAWEGAYGYTF
J: TRBJ1-2
V: TRBV30
length: 11
D: NA
size: NA

DNA: TGCAGCGTTGGCCTTAAGACTACTACTGAAGCTTTCTTT
CDR3: CSVGLKTTTEAFF
J: TRBJ1-1
V: TRBV29-1
length: 13
D: NA
size: NA

DNA: TGTGCCAGCAGTTATCCCGCTAATGAAAAACTGTTTTTT
CDR3: CASSYPANEKLFF
J: TRBJ1-4
V: TRBV13
length: 13
D: NA
size: NA

DNA: TGTGCCAGCAGTCGGGACAGTCCGCAGCCCCAGCATTTT
CDR3: CASSRDSPQPQHF
J: TRBJ1-5
V: TRBV12-3/TRBV12-4
length: 13
D: TRBD1
size: NA

DNA: TGTGCCAGCAGTCCGCCGACAGGAGAAGAGACCCAGTACTTC
CDR3: CASSPPTGEETQYF
J: TRBJ2-5
V: TRBV6-2/TRBV6-3
length: 14
D: NA
size: NA

DNA: TGTGCCAGCTCAAATCCCGTAGCGGGAGGGCCGACCTACAATGAGCAGTTCTTC
CDR3: CASSNPVAGGPTYNEQFF
J: TRBJ2-1
V: TRBV9
length: 18
D: TRBD2
size: NA

DNA: TGTGCCAGCAGTCCGGGGACAGGGTATAACGAGCAGTACTTC
CDR3: CASSPGTGYNEQYF
J: TRBJ2-7
V: TRBV27
length: 14
D: TRBD1
size: NA

DNA: TGTGCCAGCAGGCGATACAGGGTCGGTGTCGTGGACACTGAAGCTTTCTTT
CDR3: CASRRYRVGVVDTEAFF
J: TRBJ1-1
V: TRBV6-2/TRBV6-3
length: 17
D: NA
size: once

DNA: TGCAGCGCCGCGATTGACCACAGGGACGCCGATTACACCGGGGAGCTGTTTTTT
CDR3: CSAAIDHRDADYTGELFF
J: TRBJ2-2
V: TRBV29-1
length: 18
D: NA
size: NA

DNA: TGCGCCAGCAGCCAAGAATTAAACTTACAAGAGACCCAGTACTTC
CDR3: CASSQELNLQETQYF
J: TRBJ2-5
V: TRBV4-3
length: 15
D: NA
size: NA

DNA: TGTGCCAGCAGCTTAGTAACAGGGCTTACCGGGGAGCTGTTTTTT
CDR3: CASSLVTGLTGELFF
J: TRBJ2-2
V: TRBV7-6
length: 15
D: NA
size: NA

DNA: TGTGCCAGCAGCGGTTCGGTTCCCATTTCAATTCACACTGAAGCTTTCTTT
CDR3: CASSGSVPISIHTEAFF
J: TRBJ1-1
V: TRBV3-1
length: 17
D: NA
size: NA

DNA: TGCGCCAGCAGCCTGGGGGCATCGGCAAGCTCCTACGAGCAGTACTTC
CDR3: CASSLGASASSYEQYF
J: TRBJ2-7
V: TRBV4-1
length: 16
D: NA
size: NA

DNA: TGTGCCAGCAGCCAAGACCCCCCCCGGACAGCCGGAAGCTCCTACGAGCAGTACTTC
CDR3: CASSQDPPRTAGSSYEQYF
J: TRBJ2-7
V: TRBV3-1
length: 19
D: NA
size: once

DNA: TGCGCCAGCAGCCAAGGAGAGGCGGGCGAGCAGTACTTC
CDR3: CASSQGEAGEQYF
J: TRBJ2-7
V: TRBV4-3
length: 13
D: NA
size: NA

DNA: TGTGCCAGCGACGGAGACTGGAGCTCCTACAATGAGCAGTTCTTC
CDR3: CASDGDWSSYNEQFF
J: TRBJ2-1
V: TRBV7-9
length: 15
D: NA
size: NA

DNA: TGTGCCAGCAGCAAAGATCAGGGGACTACCCACGAGCAGTACTTC
CDR3: CASSKDQGTTHEQYF
J: TRBJ2-7
V: TRBV21-1
length: 15
D: NA
size: few

DNA: TGTGCCATCCTCCAGGGTAGTAACAATGAGCAGTTCTTC
CDR3: CAILQGSNNEQFF
J: TRBJ2-1
V: TRBV10-3
length: 13
D: NA
size: NA

DNA: TGCAGTGCTAGAGGATTGGGCAGTGACTACGAGCAGTACTTC
CDR3: CSARGLGSDYEQYF
J: TRBJ2-7
V: TRBV20-1
length: 14
D: NA
size: NA

DNA: TGTGCCAGCAGTGACCCCGACAGTTCTGAGCAGTTCTTC
CDR3: CASSDPDSSEQFF
J: TRBJ2-1
V: TRBV6-4
length: 13
D: NA
size: NA

DNA: TGTGCCACCAGCAGGCCTTTTGGGCTAGCGGGGACCAACAATGAGCAGTTCTTC
CDR3: CATSRPFGLAGTNNEQFF
J: TRBJ2-1
V: TRBV15
length: 18
D: TRBD2
size: NA

DNA: TGTGCCAGCAGCTTAGCGGCCCGATCCTACGAGCAGTACTTC
CDR3: CASSLAARSYEQYF
J: TRBJ2-7
V: TRBV7-6
length: 14
D: NA
size: few